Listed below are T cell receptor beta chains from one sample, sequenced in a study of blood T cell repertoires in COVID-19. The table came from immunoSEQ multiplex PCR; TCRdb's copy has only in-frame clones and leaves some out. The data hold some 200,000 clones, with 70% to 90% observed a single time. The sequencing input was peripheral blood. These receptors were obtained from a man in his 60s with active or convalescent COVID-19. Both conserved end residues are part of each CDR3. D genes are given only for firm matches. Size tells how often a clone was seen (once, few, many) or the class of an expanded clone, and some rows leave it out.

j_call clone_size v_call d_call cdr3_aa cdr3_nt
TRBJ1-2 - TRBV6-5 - CASSYSDNRVLYGYTF TGTGCCAGCAGTTACTCGGACAACAGGGTCCTTTATGGCTACACCTTC
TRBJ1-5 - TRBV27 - CASSLSGRGINQPQHF TGTGCCAGCAGTTTATCGGGCAGGGGAATCAATCAGCCCCAGCATTTT
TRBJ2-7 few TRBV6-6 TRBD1 CDRDRDPYEQYF TGTGACCGGGACAGAGATCCCTACGAGCAGTACTTC
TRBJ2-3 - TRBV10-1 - CASSEGRETDTQYF TGCGCCAGCAGCGAGGGACGGGAGACAGATACGCAGTATTTT
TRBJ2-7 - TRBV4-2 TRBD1 CASSQDGTESYEQYF TGTGCCAGCAGCCAAGACGGGACAGAGTCCTACGAGCAGTACTTC
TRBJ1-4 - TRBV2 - CASSYGGEKLFF TGTGCCAGCAGTTACGGCGGGGAAAAACTGTTTTTT
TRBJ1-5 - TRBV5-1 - CASSLAGLSNQPQHF TGCGCCAGCAGCCTTGCTGGGCTTAGCAATCAGCCCCAGCATTTT
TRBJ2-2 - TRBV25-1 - CASSHTTGELFF TGTGCCAGCAGTCACACCACCGGGGAGCTGTTTTTT
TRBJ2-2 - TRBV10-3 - CAISESRQTGELFF TGTGCCATCAGTGAGTCGAGACAGACCGGGGAGCTGTTTTTT
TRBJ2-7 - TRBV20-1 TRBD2 CSASRPGLSSYEQYF TGCAGTGCCAGTAGGCCGGGACTATCCTCCTACGAGCAGTACTTC
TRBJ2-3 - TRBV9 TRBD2 CASSVDPAGGDTQYF TGTGCCAGCAGCGTAGATCCAGCGGGGGGAGATACGCAGTATTTT
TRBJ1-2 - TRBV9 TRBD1 CASSVASEGAVYGYTF TGTGCCAGCAGCGTAGCTTCGGAGGGGGCGGTCTATGGCTACACCTTC
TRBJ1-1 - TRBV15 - CATSRENSRGNTEAFF TGTGCCACCAGCAGAGAAAATTCCAGGGGGAACACTGAAGCTTTCTTT
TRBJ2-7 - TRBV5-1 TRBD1 CASSLGQATYEQYF TGCGCCAGCAGCTTAGGACAGGCTACCTACGAGCAGTACTTC
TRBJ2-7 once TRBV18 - CASSTGRSSYEQYF TGTGCCAGCTCGACCGGGAGAAGCTCCTACGAGCAGTACTTC
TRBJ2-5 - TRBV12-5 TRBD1 CASGLVGQGSQETQYF TGTGCTAGTGGTTTGGTGGGACAGGGGAGTCAAGAGACCCAGTACTTC
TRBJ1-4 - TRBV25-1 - CASFLGGAGGEKLFF TGTGCCAGCTTTCTCGGGGGGGCAGGCGGTGAAAAACTGTTTTTT
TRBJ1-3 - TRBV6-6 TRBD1 CASSYSEGAAGNTIYF TGTGCCAGCAGTTACTCAGAGGGGGCGGCAGGAAACACCATATATTTT
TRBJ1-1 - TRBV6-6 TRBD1 CASSYGGQGTEAFF TGTGCCAGCAGTTACGGGGGACAGGGCACTGAAGCTTTCTTT
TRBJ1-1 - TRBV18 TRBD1 CASSRGRGNTEAFF TGTGCCAGCTCAAGGGGGCGCGGGAACACTGAAGCTTTCTTT
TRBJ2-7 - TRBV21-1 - CASSKLDYCRDSREQYF TGTGCCAGCAGCAAACTTGATTATTGTCGGGACAGTAGGGAGCAGTACTTC
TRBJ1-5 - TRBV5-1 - CASSPGVDQPQHF TGCGCCAGCAGCCCGGGGGTTGACCAGCCCCAGCATTTT
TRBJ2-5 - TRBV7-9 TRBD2 CASSPRTSGDQETQYF TGTGCCAGCAGCCCCCGGACTAGCGGGGATCAAGAGACCCAGTACTTC
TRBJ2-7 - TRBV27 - CASKEVHHEQYF TGTGCCAGCAAAGAGGTGCACCACGAGCAGTACTTC
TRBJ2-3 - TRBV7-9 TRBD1 CASSSPRTGGPYTDTQYF TGTGCCAGCAGCTCTCCTCGGACAGGTGGCCCCTACACAGATACGCAGTATTTT
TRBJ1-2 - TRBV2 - CASSTEGTDGYTF TGTGCCAGCAGCACCGAGGGCACAGATGGCTACACCTTC
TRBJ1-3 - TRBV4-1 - CASSQELTGPSGNTIYF TGCGCCAGCAGCCAAGAGTTGACAGGACCCTCTGGAAACACCATATATTTT
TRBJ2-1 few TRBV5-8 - CASSMDGQLVNEQFF TGTGCCAGCAGCATGGACGGACAGTTGGTCAATGAGCAGTTCTTC
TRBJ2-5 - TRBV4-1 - CASSQGAWETQYF TGCGCCAGCAGCCAAGGGGCTTGGGAGACCCAGTACTTC
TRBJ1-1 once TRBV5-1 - CASSTEGGALNTEAFF TGCGCCAGCAGCACCGAGGGAGGGGCCCTGAACACTGAAGCTTTCTTT
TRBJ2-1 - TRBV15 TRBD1 CATSRERRQGAKNEQFF TGTGCCACCAGCAGAGAAAGGAGACAGGGGGCGAAAAATGAGCAGTTCTTC
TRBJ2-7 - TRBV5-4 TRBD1 CASSSGQYEQYF TGTGCCAGCAGCTCGGGACAGTACGAGCAGTACTTC
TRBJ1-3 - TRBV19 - CASSPGSSGNTIYF TGTGCCAGTAGTCCGGGAAGCTCTGGAAACACCATATATTTT
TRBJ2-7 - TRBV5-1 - CASSLASYEQYF TGCGCCAGCAGCTTGGCATCCTACGAGCAGTACTTC
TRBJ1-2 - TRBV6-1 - CASSEEGVSNYGYTF TGTGCCAGCAGTGAAGAGGGGGTTTCTAACTATGGCTACACCTTC
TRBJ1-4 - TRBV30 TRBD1 CAWSVEGQGMVGRRATNEKLFF TGTGCCTGGAGTGTTGAGGGACAGGGGATGGTCGGTAGGAGAGCAACTAATGAAAAACTGTTTTTT
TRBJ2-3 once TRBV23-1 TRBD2 CASSQSGRVTRGDTQYF TGCGCCAGCAGTCAATCCGGGAGGGTAACCCGGGGAGATACGCAGTATTTT
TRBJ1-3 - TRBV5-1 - CASSFQGSAGNTIYF TGCGCCAGCAGCTTCCAGGGTTCAGCTGGAAACACCATATATTTT
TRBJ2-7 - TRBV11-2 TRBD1 CASSRSNRGYEQYF TGTGCCAGCAGCCGATCCAACAGGGGCTACGAGCAGTACTTC
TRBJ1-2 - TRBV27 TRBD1 CASSPKDRNYGYTF TGTGCCAGCAGTCCCAAGGACAGGAACTATGGCTACACCTTC
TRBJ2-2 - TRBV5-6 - CASSPQNTGELFF TGTGCCAGCAGTCCACAGAACACCGGGGAGCTGTTTTTT
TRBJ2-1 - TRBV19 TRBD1 CASSIGDRVNEQFF TGTGCCAGTAGTATAGGGGACAGGGTGAATGAGCAGTTCTTC
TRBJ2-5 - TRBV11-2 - CASSLRGYLAETQYF TGTGCCAGCAGCTTAAGAGGGTATCTTGCGGAGACCCAGTACTTC
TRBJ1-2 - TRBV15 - CATHREDYGYTF TGTGCCACCCATAGGGAGGACTATGGCTACACCTTC
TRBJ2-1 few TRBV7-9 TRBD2 CASSLAVTSGGYNEQFF TGTGCCAGCAGCTTAGCGGTGACTAGCGGGGGCTACAATGAGCAGTTCTTC
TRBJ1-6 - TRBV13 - CASSSLNSPLHF TGTGCCAGCAGCTCCTTGAATTCACCCCTCCACTTT
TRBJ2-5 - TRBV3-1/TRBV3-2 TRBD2 CASSPRLAGEYQETQYF TGTGCCAGCAGCCCGAGACTAGCGGGGGAGTACCAAGAGACCCAGTACTTC
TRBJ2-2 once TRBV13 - CASSLGPGGEYSGELFF TGTGCCAGCAGCTTAGGCCCCGGGGGAGAGTATTCCGGGGAGCTGTTTTTT
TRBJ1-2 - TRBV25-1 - CASSANYGYTF TGTGCCAGCAGTGCGAACTATGGCTACACCTTC
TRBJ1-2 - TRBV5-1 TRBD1 CASSPDRYYGYTF TGCGCCAGCAGCCCGGACAGGTACTATGGCTACACCTTC
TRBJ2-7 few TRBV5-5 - CASSLAARNEQYF TGTGCCAGCAGCTTGGCAGCTAGAAACGAGCAGTACTTC
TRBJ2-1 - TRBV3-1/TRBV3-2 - CASSQGVYNEQFF TGTGCCAGCAGCCAAGGAGTTTACAATGAGCAGTTCTTC
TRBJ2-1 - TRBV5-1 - CASSDRVSGYNEQFF TGCGCCAGCAGCGACCGGGTCTCGGGCTACAATGAGCAGTTCTTC
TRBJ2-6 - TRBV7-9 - CASSAYQRSGANVLTF TGTGCCAGCAGCGCCTATCAAAGATCTGGGGCCAACGTCCTGACTTTC
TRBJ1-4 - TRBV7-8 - CASSLFEGATNEKLFF TGTGCCAGCAGCTTATTTGAGGGGGCAACTAATGAAAAACTGTTTTTT
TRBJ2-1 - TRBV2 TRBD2 CAAGLEAGAYNEQFF TGTGCCGCTGGACTAGAAGCGGGGGCCTACAATGAGCAGTTCTTC